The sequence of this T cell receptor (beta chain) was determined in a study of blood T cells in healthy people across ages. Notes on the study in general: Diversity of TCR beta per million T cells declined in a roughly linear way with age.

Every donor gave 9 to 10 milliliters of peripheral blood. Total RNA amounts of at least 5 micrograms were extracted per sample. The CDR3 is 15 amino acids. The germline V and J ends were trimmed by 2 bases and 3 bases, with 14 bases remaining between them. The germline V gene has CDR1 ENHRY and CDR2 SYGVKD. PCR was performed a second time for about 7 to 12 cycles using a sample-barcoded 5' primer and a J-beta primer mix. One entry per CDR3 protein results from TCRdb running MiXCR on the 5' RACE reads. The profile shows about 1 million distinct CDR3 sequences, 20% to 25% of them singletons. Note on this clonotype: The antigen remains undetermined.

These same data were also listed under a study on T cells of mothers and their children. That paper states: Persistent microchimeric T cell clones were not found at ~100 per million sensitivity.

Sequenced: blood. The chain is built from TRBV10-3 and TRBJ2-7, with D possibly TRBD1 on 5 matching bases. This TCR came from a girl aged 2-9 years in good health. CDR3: CAISEGATMSYEQYF. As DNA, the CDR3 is TGTGCCATCAGTGAGGGGGCCACGATGAGCTACGAGCAGTACTTC.